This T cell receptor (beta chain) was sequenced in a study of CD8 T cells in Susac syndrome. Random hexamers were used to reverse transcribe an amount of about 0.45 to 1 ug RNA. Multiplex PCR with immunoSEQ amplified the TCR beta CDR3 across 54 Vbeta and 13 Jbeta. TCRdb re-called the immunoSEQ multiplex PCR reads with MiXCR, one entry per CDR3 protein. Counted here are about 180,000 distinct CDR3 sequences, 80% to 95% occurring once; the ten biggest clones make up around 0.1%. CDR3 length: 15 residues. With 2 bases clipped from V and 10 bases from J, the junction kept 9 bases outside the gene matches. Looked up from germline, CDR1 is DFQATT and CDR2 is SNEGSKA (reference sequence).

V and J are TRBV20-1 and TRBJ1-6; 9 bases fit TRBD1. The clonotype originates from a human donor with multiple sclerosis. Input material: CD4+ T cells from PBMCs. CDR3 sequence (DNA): TGCAGTGCTAGACTAACCGGGACAGGGAACTCACCCCTCCACTTT. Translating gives CSARLTGTGNSPLHF.